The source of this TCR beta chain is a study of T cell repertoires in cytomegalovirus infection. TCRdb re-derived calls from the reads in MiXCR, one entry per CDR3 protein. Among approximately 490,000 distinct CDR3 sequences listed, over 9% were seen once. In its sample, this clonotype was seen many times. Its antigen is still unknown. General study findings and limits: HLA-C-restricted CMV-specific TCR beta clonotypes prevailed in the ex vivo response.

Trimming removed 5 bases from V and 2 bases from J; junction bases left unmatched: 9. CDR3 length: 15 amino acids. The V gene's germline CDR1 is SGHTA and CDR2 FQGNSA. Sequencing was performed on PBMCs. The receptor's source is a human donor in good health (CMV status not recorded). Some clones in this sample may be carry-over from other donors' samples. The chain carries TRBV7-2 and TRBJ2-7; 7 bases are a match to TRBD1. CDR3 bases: TGTGCCAGCAGCGCACGGGCCCAGGGGGCCTACGAGCAGTACTTC. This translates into CASSARAQGAYEQYF.